This is a list of T cell receptor beta chains from one sample in a study of T cell responses to AZD1222 COVID-19 vaccine. Profiling relied on immunoSEQ multiplex PCR, and the TCRdb table lists in-frame clones only, not all of them. This repertoire shows about 160,000 clones, roughly 90% found once; its top ten account for around 4.4%. The sequenced sample was peripheral blood, obtained 28 days after the second AZD1222 dose. The receptors shown here come from an adult who received the AZD1222 COVID-19 vaccine. Both conserved end residues are part of each CDR3. The order of the fields is V gene, clone size, D gene, J gene, CDR3 DNA, CDR3 protein. A D gene is named only where the DNA matches it firmly. Size is stated for part of the rows, as once, few or many counts, or as a class when the clone is expanded.

>TRBV7-8|NA|NA|TRBJ1-1
TGTGCCAGCAGCTTGACGGGACCGGGTTTCACTGAAGCTTTCTTT
CASSLTGPGFTEAFF
>TRBV5-8|few|TRBD1|TRBJ2-3
TGTGCCAGCAGCTTCCCACGTCGCAAACGGGACAGTTTCACAGATACGCAGTATTTT
CASSFPRRKRDSFTDTQYF
>TRBV7-2|NA|NA|TRBJ2-6
TGTGCCAGCAGCTTAAATTTCATTGGGAGCTCTGGGGCCAACGTCCTGACTTTC
CASSLNFIGSSGANVLTF
>TRBV7-2|once|NA|TRBJ1-2
TGTGCCAGCAGCTTCGGGGGCTATGGCTACACCTTC
CASSFGGYGYTF
>TRBV6-5|NA|NA|TRBJ1-5
TGTGCCAGCAGCAGTACAGGGAAACAGCCCCAGCATTTT
CASSSTGKQPQHF
>TRBV7-8|once|NA|TRBJ2-2
TGTGCCAGCAGCTTACAACATAACACCGGGGAGCTGTTTTTT
CASSLQHNTGELFF
>TRBV5-1|NA|NA|TRBJ1-2
TGCGCCAGCAGCTTGGTGGTCCAGGGGAGCTACACCTTC
CASSLVVQGSYTF
>TRBV11-2|NA|NA|TRBJ1-1
TGTGCCAGCAGCTTGTCCGAGGAGGCCACTGAAGCTTTCTTT
CASSLSEEATEAFF
>TRBV19|NA|TRBD1|TRBJ1-5
TGTGCCAGTAGCCTGACAGGGGGAAGCAATCAGCCCCAGCATTTT
CASSLTGGSNQPQHF
>TRBV27|NA|NA|TRBJ1-6
TGTGCCAGCAGTTTACTCAGGGAGATAGGTGGTTCACCCCTCCACTTT
CASSLLREIGGSPLHF
>TRBV3-1/TRBV3-2|NA|NA|TRBJ2-1
TGTGCCAGCAGCCAAGCGGGGAGGGAGCAGTTCTTC
CASSQAGREQFF
>TRBV10-3|NA|NA|TRBJ1-2
TGTGCCATCAGTGAGTACCCGACCATCGTTCGGGGCTACACCTTC
CAISEYPTIVRGYTF
>TRBV2|few|NA|TRBJ2-2
TGTGCCAGCAGGGCTCTGGGTGGCACCGGGGAGCTGTTTTTT
CASRALGGTGELFF
>TRBV6-6|NA|NA|TRBJ1-2
TGTGCCAGCAGCCACGACAGTAACTATGGCTACACCTTC
CASSHDSNYGYTF
>TRBV4-2|few|NA|TRBJ1-2
TGTGCCAGCAGCCAAGAAGGGACGGAGGTGGCCGTTAACTATGGCTACACCTTC
CASSQEGTEVAVNYGYTF
>TRBV6-5|once|NA|TRBJ1-1
TGTGCCAGCAGTTACGAAGGAACCGAAGCTTTCTTT
CASSYEGTEAFF
>TRBV7-9|NA|NA|TRBJ2-7
TGTGCCAGCACCCCGGGGACTCTGACCTACGAGCAGTACTTC
CASTPGTLTYEQYF
>TRBV6-2/TRBV6-3|NA|NA|TRBJ2-2
TGTGCCAGCAGTTACGCCGGGAGGGGGCCAGCGACCGGGGAGCTGTTTTTT
CASSYAGRGPATGELFF
>TRBV20-1|NA|NA|TRBJ1-2
TGCAGTGCTAGTGGACAGCTTCTAAGTTATGGCTACACCTTC
CSASGQLLSYGYTF
>TRBV7-9|NA|NA|TRBJ2-7
TGTGCCAGCAGCCCCTCGATCGCCTACGAGCAGTACTTC
CASSPSIAYEQYF
>TRBV9|NA|NA|TRBJ1-2
TGTGCCAGCAGCGTCCGGGGCCGGACGGGTGGCTACACCTTC
CASSVRGRTGGYTF
>TRBV19|NA|TRBD1|TRBJ1-5
TGTGCCAGTAGTACCGGACAGGGGGCCGGGGACAATCAGCCCCAGCATTTT
CASSTGQGAGDNQPQHF
>TRBV7-6|NA|TRBD1|TRBJ1-2
TGTGCCAGCAGCCGGACAGGGAATTTTGGCTACACCTTC
CASSRTGNFGYTF
>TRBV29-1|NA|TRBD1|TRBJ1-1
TGCAGCGTTGGACTCTTTGACAGGGTCGCTGAAGCTTTCTTT
CSVGLFDRVAEAFF
>TRBV2|NA|NA|TRBJ1-2
TGTGCCAGCAGCCTGGGGGGACCGGGGGGCTACACCTTC
CASSLGGPGGYTF
>TRBV6-1|NA|NA|TRBJ2-5
TGTGCCAGCAGTGATCGGGGAGAGACCCAGTACTTC
CASSDRGETQYF
>TRBV5-4|NA|TRBD1|TRBJ2-7
TGTGCCAGCAGCCCGGACAGGGTTCTATTGGCCGAGCAGTACTTC
CASSPDRVLLAEQYF
>TRBV6-1|NA|TRBD1|TRBJ1-2
TGTGCCAGCAGGGAAGGACAGGGCGGTAACTATGGCTACACCTTC
CASREGQGGNYGYTF
>TRBV3-1/TRBV3-2|NA|NA|TRBJ1-1
TGTGCCAGCAGCCGCCTCCTCTGGGGGGACAACACTGAAGCTTTCTTT
CASSRLLWGDNTEAFF
>TRBV18|NA|NA|TRBJ1-4
TGTGCCAGTGGATTGGCGGAAAAACTGTTTTTT
CASGLAEKLFF
>TRBV5-5|NA|NA|TRBJ2-2
TGTGCCAGCAGAGAGGGGGAGGCTGTGCGCACCGGGGAGCTGTTTTTT
CASREGEAVRTGELFF